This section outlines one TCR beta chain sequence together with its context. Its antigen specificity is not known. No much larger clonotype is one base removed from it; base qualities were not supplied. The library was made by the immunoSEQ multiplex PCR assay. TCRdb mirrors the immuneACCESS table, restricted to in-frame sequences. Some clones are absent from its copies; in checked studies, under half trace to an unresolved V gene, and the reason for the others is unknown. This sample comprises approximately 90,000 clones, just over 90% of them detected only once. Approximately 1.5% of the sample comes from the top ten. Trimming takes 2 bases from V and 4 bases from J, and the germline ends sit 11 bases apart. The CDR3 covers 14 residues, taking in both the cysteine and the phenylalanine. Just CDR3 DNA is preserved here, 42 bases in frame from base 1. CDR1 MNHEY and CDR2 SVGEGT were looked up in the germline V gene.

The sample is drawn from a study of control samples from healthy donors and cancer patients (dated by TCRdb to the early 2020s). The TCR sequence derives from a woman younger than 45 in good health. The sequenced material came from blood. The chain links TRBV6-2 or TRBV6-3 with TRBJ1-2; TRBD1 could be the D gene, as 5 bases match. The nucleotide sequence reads TGTGCCAGCAGTTACGGGGGGTCTCGCTATGGCTACACCTTC. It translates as CASSYGGSRYGYTF.